Listed here is a single T cell receptor beta chain. Antigen: not known. TCRdb's table, derived via immunoSEQ multiplex PCR, lists solely in-frame clones and lacks some. The sample has some 120,000 clones, about 90% seen once. These data come from a study of T cell responses to AZD1222 COVID-19 vaccine. Study-wide results and limits: Only a handful of AZD1222 recipients were seropositive at baseline. Vaccine-associated CD4 TCRs spanned spike, dominant at 160-218 and 743-854.

The CDR3 consists of 12 residues. Trimming cost V 2 bases and J 5 bases, with 5 bases left between them. Germline lookup yields CDR1 SGHTS and CDR2 YDEGEE. The rearrangement uses TRBV5-8 and TRBJ1-5, with D uncertain. The clonotype comes from an adult in good health. The specimen was peripheral blood, collected on day 0 of AZD1222 vaccination. In DNA, the CDR3 is TGTGCCAGCAGCTTATTGGATCAGCCCCAGCATTTT. Its protein is CASSLLDQPQHF.